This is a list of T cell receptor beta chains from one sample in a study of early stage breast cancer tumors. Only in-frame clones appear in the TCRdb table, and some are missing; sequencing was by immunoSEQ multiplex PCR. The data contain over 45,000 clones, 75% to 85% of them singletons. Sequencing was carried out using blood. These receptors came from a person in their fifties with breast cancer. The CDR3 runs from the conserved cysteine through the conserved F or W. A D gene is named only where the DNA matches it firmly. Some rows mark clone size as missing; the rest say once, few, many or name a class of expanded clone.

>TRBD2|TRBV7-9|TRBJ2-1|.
TGTGCCAGCAGCTTACTGGGACTAGCCTACAATGAGCAGTTCTTC
CASSLLGLAYNEQFF
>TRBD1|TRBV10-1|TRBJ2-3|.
TGCGCCAGCAGCGGACAGGGCCCAGATACGCAGTATTTT
CASSGQGPDTQYF
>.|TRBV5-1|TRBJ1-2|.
TGCGCCAGCAGAGAGGGTGAGGGGTATGGCTACACCTTC
CASREGEGYGYTF
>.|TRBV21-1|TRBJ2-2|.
TGTGCCAGCAGCAAAGTAACGGGCGGGGAGCTGTTTTTT
CASSKVTGGELFF
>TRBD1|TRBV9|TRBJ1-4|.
TGTGCCAGCAGTGACGGACAGGGGGATGAAAAACTGTTTTTT
CASSDGQGDEKLFF
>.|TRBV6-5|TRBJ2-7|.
TGTGCCAGCAGTCCTAGAGCAGGGGCATACGAGCAGTACTTC
CASSPRAGAYEQYF
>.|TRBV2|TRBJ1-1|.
TGTGCCAGCAGTGATAATCCTGGCGGAACTGAAGCTTTCTTT
CASSDNPGGTEAFF
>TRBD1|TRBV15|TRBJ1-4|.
TGTGCCACCAGCAGACCTGGACAGGGATTTAATGAAAAACTGTTTTTT
CATSRPGQGFNEKLFF
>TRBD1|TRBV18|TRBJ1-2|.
TGTGCCAGCTCACCGCTGGCGGGACAGGGTGGTGGCTACACCTTC
CASSPLAGQGGGYTF
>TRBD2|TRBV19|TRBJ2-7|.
TGTGCCAGTAGTGCGAGCGGGGGGGACTTCTACGAGCAGTACTTC
CASSASGGDFYEQYF
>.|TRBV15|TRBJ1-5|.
TGTGCCACCAGCAGAGATCGGGGAGGGAGCAATCAGCCCCAGCATTTT
CATSRDRGGSNQPQHF
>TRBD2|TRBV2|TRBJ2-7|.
TGTGCCAGCAGCCGTAGGACTAGGGGCTCTGGGGAGCAGTACTTC
CASSRRTRGSGEQYF
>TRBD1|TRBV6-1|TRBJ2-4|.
TGTGCCAGCAGTGAAGGGACAGGGTGGAACATTCAGTACTTC
CASSEGTGWNIQYF
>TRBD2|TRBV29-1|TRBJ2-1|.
TGCAGCGTGGGGGGGACCGGGCTTAATGAGCAGTTCTTC
CSVGGTGLNEQFF
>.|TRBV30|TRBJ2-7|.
TGTGCCTGGAGCGCCGGGACACCCTACGAGCAGTACTTC
CAWSAGTPYEQYF
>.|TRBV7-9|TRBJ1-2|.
TGTGCCAGCAGCCGTGTTCCCGGGGGCTACACCTTC
CASSRVPGGYTF
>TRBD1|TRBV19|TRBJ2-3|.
TGTGCCAGTAGTATACAAGGGGGCCGTGTCTCTGTTACGCAGTATTTT
CASSIQGGRVSVTQYF
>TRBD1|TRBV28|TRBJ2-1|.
TGTGCCAGCAGTTCACAGGGGAGATACAATGAGCAGTTCTTC
CASSSQGRYNEQFF
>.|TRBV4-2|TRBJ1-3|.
TGTGCCAGCAGCCAAGATTCGGGGACCGACCCTAGAAACACCATATATTTT
CASSQDSGTDPRNTIYF
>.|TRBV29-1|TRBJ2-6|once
TGCAGCGTTGGGGATTCTGGGGCCAACGTCCTGACTTTC
CSVGDSGANVLTF
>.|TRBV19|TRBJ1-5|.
TGTGCCAGTAGTATACTTCAGGGAGACAGCAATCAGCCCCAGCATTTT
CASSILQGDSNQPQHF
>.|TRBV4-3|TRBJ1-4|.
TGCGCCAGCAGCCAAGATAAGGCAAGAGAAAAACTGTTTTTT
CASSQDKAREKLFF
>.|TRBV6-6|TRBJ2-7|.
TGTGCCAGCAGTTACTCGAAAGGACTTTCCTACGAGCAGTACTTC
CASSYSKGLSYEQYF
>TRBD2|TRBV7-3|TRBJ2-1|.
TGTGCCAGCAGCTTAGACGGGGGGAATGAGCAGTTCTTC
CASSLDGGNEQFF
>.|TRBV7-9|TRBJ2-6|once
TGTGCCAGCAGCTTATGGTCTACTGGGGCCAACGTCCTGACTTTC
CASSLWSTGANVLTF
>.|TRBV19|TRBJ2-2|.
TGTGCCAGTAGTATTGGCAGGTTCGCCGGGGAGCTGTTTTTT
CASSIGRFAGELFF
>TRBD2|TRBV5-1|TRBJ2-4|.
TGCGCCAGCAGCTTACCCGGGGGGGGAGAAAACATTCAGTACTTC
CASSLPGGGENIQYF
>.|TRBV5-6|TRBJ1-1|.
TGTGCCAGCAGCTTCAGTCACGTGTTGAACACTGAAGCTTTCTTT
CASSFSHVLNTEAFF
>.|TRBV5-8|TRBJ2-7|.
TGTGCCAGCAGCTCAACGACAGACGAGCAGTACTTC
CASSSTTDEQYF
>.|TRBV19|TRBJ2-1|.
TGTGCCAGTAGTATCTCAGGTCCCAATGAGCAGTTCTTC
CASSISGPNEQFF
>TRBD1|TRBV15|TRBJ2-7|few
TGTGCCACCAGCTCTTCCCGGGACAGGGGCGACGAGCAGTACTTC
CATSSSRDRGDEQYF
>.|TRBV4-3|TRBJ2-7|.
TGCGCCAGCAGCCCAGGGTTAGAGGGCCGGTACGAGCAGTACTTC
CASSPGLEGRYEQYF
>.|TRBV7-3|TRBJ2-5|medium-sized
TGTGCCAGCGAGGAGACCCAGTACTTC
CASEETQYF
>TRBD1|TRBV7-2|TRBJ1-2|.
TGTGCCAGCAGCGAGACTCGGACAGGGGGAGATGGCTACACCTTC
CASSETRTGGDGYTF
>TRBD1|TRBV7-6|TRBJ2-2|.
TGTGCCAGCAGCTCGGGACAGGGTCTGGTGGAGCTGTTTTTT
CASSSGQGLVELFF
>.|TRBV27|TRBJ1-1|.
TGTGCCAGCAGATCTTTCGGGGGTGAAGCTTTCTTT
CASRSFGGEAFF
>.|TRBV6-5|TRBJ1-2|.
TGTGCCAGCAGTACAGGTGGTAATGGCTACACCTTC
CASSTGGNGYTF
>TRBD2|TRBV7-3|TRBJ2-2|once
TGTGCCAGCAGTAAGACTAGCGGGAAGGGGGAGCTGTTTTTT
CASSKTSGKGELFF
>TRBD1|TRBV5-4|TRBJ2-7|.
TGTGCCAGCAGCTTTAACAGGGGGAACTACGAGCAGTACTTC
CASSFNRGNYEQYF
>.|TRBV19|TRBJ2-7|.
TGTGCCAGTAGTCCCCCGACAGGAGCTTACGAGCAGTACTTC
CASSPPTGAYEQYF
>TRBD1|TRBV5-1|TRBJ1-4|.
TGCGCCAGCAGCGAGGGACAGAGAAATGAAAAACTGTTTTTT
CASSEGQRNEKLFF
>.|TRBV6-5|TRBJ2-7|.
TGTGCCACCAGGCGGAGCGGACAGTTTTACGAGCAGTACTTC
CATRRSGQFYEQYF
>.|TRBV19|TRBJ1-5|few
TGTGCCAGTAGTTTGGGGGCTAGTCAGCCCCAGCATTTT
CASSLGASQPQHF
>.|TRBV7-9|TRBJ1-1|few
TGTGCCAGCAGCTCAGGAACCAGGGACACTGAAGCTTTCTTT
CASSSGTRDTEAFF
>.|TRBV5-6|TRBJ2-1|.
TGTGCCAGCAGCTTGGATCTCTCCCCCTACAATGAGCAGTTCTTC
CASSLDLSPYNEQFF
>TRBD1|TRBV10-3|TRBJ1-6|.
TGTGCCATCAAGGAAGGGACAGGGAGTAGCTCCTATAATTCACCCCTCCACTTT
CAIKEGTGSSSYNSPLHF
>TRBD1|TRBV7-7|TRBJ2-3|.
TGTGCTAGCAGCCCGACAGGGGATACGCAGTATTTT
CASSPTGDTQYF
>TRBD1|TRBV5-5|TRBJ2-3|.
TGTGCCAGCACTCTGGAGGGACAGGGGACAGATACGCAGTATTTT
CASTLEGQGTDTQYF
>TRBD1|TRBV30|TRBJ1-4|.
TGTGCGGGGGGACAGGGGAGTGTAAAACTGTTTTTT
CAGGQGSVKLFF
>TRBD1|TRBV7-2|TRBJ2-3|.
TGTGCCAGCAGCTTAGGGGGGACAGGGGCTACAGATACGCAGTATTTT
CASSLGGTGATDTQYF
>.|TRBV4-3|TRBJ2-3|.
TGCGCCAGCAGCCAAGGACGGGAATTAGATACGCAGTATTTT
CASSQGRELDTQYF